Below, 11 T cell receptor beta chains from the same sample are listed, as sequenced in a study of Ad26.COV2.S vaccination and SARS-CoV-2 variants. Here immunoSEQ multiplex PCR was the method, and the copy in TCRdb shows in-frame clones only, minus some. The data hold 400,000 to 450,000 clones, with about nine tenths observed a single time. The treatment was: around 19 received Ad26.COV2.S at low or high dose, single or two shots; several received placebo; per-sample allocation not given. Collection of samples fell on day 63 after the first vaccine or placebo injection. The sample in question was peripheral blood, obtained in a trial of Ad26.COV2.S vaccine versus placebo. The receptors were sampled from a person aged 18-60 years who received the Ad26.COV2.S COVID-19 vaccine or a placebo.

As DNA, the CDR3 is TGTGCCAGCAGCGCCAGGACGGGGGCAGTCGACGAGCAGTACTTC. It yields the protein CASSARTGAVDEQYF. The rearrangement joins TRBV5-5 to TRBJ2-7; D tentatively reads TRBD1 or TRBD2 (6 bases each). Trimming cost V 4 bases and J 5 bases, with 19 bases left between them. This CDR3 region has 15 residues. Germline V gene lookup returns CDR1 SGHKS and CDR2 YYEKEE (reference sequence).

V is TRBV19 and J is TRBJ1-6, with a tentative D call TRBD1 (5 bases). There are 17 residues in the CDR3. Trimming removed 4 bases at V and 7 bases at J, with 20 bases between. Germline loops: CDR1 LNHDA, CDR2 SQIVND (reference sequence). Here the CDR3 DNA reads TGTGCCAGTAGTACGGGACTCATGTATTCTAGAAATTCACCCCTCCACTTT. This gives the protein CASSTGLMYSRNSPLHF.

The genes are TRBV29-1 and TRBJ2-6; no reliable D call. Germline lookup yields CDR1 SQVTM and CDR2 ANQGSEA. Trimming took 7 bases from V and 0 from J, leaving 13 bases between them. The CDR3 loop spans 15 amino acids. The CDR3 region is CSARTGASGANVLTF. For the CDR3, the DNA is TGCAGCGCCAGGACCGGTGCCTCTGGGGCCAACGTCCTGACTTTC.

This chain joins TRBV5-8 and TRBJ2-1; D ambiguous. The V and J ends lost 0 bases and 10 bases respectively, with 11 bases between them. Germline CDR1 is SGHTS and CDR2 is YDEGEE. The CDR3 is 13 amino acids. The CDR3 DNA follows: TGTGCCAGCAGCTTGGTCCCTGGTTGGGAGCAGTTCTTC. Translated, it gives CASSLVPGWEQFF.

The genes are TRBV7-2 and TRBJ1-3; D remains unclear. The CDR3 spans 12 residues. Trimming cost V 4 bases and J 7 bases, with 8 bases left between them. Germline CDR1 SGHTA, CDR2 FQGNSA. CDR3 sequence reads: CASSSSANTIYF. The CDR3 DNA reads TGTGCCAGCAGCTCTTCTGCTAACACCATATATTTT.

This sequence joins TRBV19 and TRBJ1-1; no firm D call. Germline V CDR1 and CDR2: LNHDA, SQIVND (reference sequence). The CDR3 is 13 residues long. V was shortened by 5 bases and J by 4 bases, with 11 bases between the two germline ends. The CDR3 DNA sequence: TGTGCCAGTAGTTATGAGGGAGGCACTGAAGCTTTCTTT. It translates to CASSYEGGTEAFF.

This clone appeared a few times. The gene calls are TRBV9 and TRBJ1-1; TRBD1 is a possible D gene (6 bases). The CDR3 has 15 amino acids. Germline CDR1 is SGDLS and CDR2 is YYNGEE. Trimming took off 2 bases at V and 3 bases at J, with 14 bases between the two ends. The DNA of the CDR3 is TGTGCCAGCAGCGTTACAGGGCATGGGGACACTGAAGCTTTCTTT. The encoded protein is CASSVTGHGDTEAFF.

This chain links TRBV2 with TRBJ2-2; 9 bases line up with TRBD1. The germline CDR1 and CDR2 sequences are SNHLY and FYNNEI. V trimming: 4 bases; J trimming: 6 bases; junction bases outside the gene matches: 6. The length of the CDR3 is 15 residues. The CDR3: CASSAPGQGSGELFF. The CDR3 nucleotides are TGTGCCAGCAGTGCACCGGGACAGGGATCCGGGGAGCTGTTTTTT.

V and J are TRBV6-2 or TRBV6-3 and TRBJ2-7, with TRBD1 identical over 9 bases. V trimming: 0 bases; J trimming: 6 bases; junction bases outside the gene matches: 6. The CDR3 totals 15 residues. Per the germline V gene, CDR1 is MNHEY and CDR2 is SVGEGT. DNA for the CDR3: TGTGCCAGCAGTTACTCCGGGACAGGGCCGTCCGAGCAGTACTTC. Translated: CASSYSGTGPSEQYF.

The gene calls are TRBV15 and TRBJ1-2; D is ambiguous. The CDR3 is made up of 13 amino acids. The V and J ends lost 1 base and 8 bases respectively, with 11 bases between them. CDR1 and CDR2 from the germline V gene are LNHNV and YYDKDF (reference sequence). CDR3: CATSRGRRGGYTF. The CDR3 nucleotides read TGTGCCACCAGCAGAGGCCGCCGCGGCGGCTACACCTTC.

The rearrangement uses TRBV11-2 and TRBJ1-3, with D maybe TRBD1 (6 bases). CDR1 is SGHAT, CDR2 FQNNGV, per germline. Trimming left V 1 base short and J 0 bases short, with 13 bases between. The CDR3 length is 17 residues. In DNA, the CDR3 is TGTGCCAGCAGCTTAGGGCGGGGGCGGAGCTCTGGAAACACCATATATTTT. Amino acids: CASSLGRGRSSGNTIYF. The variable domain in full, with the rest retrieved from reference TRBV11-2 and TRBJ1-3, is EAGVAQSPRYKIIEKRQSVAFWCNPISGHATLYWYQQILGQGPKLLIQFQNNGVVDDSQLPKDRFSAERLKGVDSTLKIQPAKLEDSAVYLCASSLGRGRSSGNTIYFGEGSWLTVV.